These 4 T cell receptor beta chains share one sample of origin, sequenced in a study of blood T cell repertoires in COVID-19. Assay used: immunoSEQ multiplex PCR; TCRdb lists only in-frame clones, some missing. The table lists roughly 150,000 clones, 60% to 85% of them singletons. Sequencing input: peripheral blood. Receptors originate from a man aged 45-65 years with active or convalescent COVID-19.

The V call is TRBV5-1, the J call TRBJ1-6; the D gene is possibly TRBD1 (5 bases). The germline CDR1 and CDR2 sequences are SGHRS and YFSETQ. With 3 bases removed from V and 5 bases from J, the gap between germline ends came to 9 bases. The CDR3 is 14 amino acids. The CDR3 sequence: CASSSTENNSPLHF. The CDR3 coding sequence is TGCGCCAGCAGCTCGACAGAGAATAATTCACCCCTCCACTTT.

The rearrangement links TRBV19 to TRBJ1-1; tentatively, D is TRBD1 (5 bases). V lost 2 bases and J 3 bases, leaving 10 bases between the germline ends. The CDR3 totals 14 residues. Per the germline V gene, CDR1 is LNHDA and CDR2 is SQIVND (reference sequence). CDR3 region: CASSINAGYTEAFF. Written as DNA, the CDR3 is TGTGCCAGTAGTATAAACGCAGGGTACACTGAAGCTTTCTTT.

This rearrangement joins TRBV2 to TRBJ1-2, with D perhaps matching TRBD1 (6 bases). The CDR3 runs 16 residues. V lost 2 bases to trimming and J lost 2 bases, with 15 bases between them. Per germline, CDR1 SNHLY and CDR2 FYNNEI. The CDR3 nucleotides read TGTGCCAGCAGTGAATTGGATACAGGGAAAAACTATGGCTACACCTTC. Its translation is CASSELDTGKNYGYTF.

This chain links TRBV2 with TRBJ2-3, with 7 bases lining up with TRBD2. The CDR3 has 14 amino acids. CDR1 SNHLY and CDR2 FYNNEI come from the germline V gene. Germline trimming cut 7 bases from V and 0 bases from J; bases unmatched to any gene: 4. CDR3 nucleotides: TGTGCCAGCATCCCGGGAGGAAGCACAGATACGCAGTATTTT. It is translated as CASIPGGSTDTQYF.